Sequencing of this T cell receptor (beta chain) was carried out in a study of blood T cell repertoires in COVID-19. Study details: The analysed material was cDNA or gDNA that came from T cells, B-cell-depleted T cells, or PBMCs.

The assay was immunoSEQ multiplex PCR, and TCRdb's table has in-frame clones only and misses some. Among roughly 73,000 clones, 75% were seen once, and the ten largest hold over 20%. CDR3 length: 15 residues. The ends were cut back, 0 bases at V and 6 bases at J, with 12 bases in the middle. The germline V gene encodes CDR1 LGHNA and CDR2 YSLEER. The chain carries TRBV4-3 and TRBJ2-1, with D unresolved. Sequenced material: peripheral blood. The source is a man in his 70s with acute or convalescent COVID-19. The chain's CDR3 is CASSQDGLVGNEQFF. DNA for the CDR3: TGCGCCAGCAGCCAAGATGGCCTAGTTGGCAATGAGCAGTTCTTC.